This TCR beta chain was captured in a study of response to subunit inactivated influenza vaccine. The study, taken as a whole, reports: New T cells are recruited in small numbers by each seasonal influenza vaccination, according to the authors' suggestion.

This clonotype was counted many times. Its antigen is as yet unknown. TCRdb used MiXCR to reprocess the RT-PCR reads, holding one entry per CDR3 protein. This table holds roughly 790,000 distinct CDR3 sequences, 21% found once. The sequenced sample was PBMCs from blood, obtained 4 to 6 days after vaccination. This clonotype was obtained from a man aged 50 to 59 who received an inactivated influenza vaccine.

The CDR3 sequence: CTGIAGSTDTQYF. Here the CDR3 DNA reads TGCACTGGGATAGCGGGAAGCACAGATACGCAGTATTTT. The chain carries TRBV20-1 and TRBJ2-3; 8 bases are a match to TRBD2. Germline V gene lookup returns CDR1 DFQATT and CDR2 SNEGSKA (reference sequence). This CDR3 is built from 13 residues.